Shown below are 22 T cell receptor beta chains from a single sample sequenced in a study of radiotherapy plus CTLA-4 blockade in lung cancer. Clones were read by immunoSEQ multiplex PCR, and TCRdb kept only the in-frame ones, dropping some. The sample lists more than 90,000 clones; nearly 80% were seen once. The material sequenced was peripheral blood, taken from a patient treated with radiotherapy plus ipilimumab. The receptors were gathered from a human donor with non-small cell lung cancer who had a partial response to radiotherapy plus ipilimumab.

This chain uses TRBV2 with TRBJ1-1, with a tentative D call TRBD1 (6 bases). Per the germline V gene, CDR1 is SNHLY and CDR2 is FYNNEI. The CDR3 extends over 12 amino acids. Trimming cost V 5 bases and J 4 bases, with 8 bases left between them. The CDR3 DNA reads TGTGCCAGCAGTCGACAGGTCACTGAAGCTTTCTTT. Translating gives CASSRQVTEAFF.

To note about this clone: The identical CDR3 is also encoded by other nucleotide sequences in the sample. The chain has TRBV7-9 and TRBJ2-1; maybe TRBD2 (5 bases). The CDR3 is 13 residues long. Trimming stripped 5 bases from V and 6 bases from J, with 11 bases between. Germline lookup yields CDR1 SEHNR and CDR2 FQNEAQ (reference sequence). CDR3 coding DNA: TGTGCCAGCAGCCTAACGGGGAGCAATGAGCAGTTCTTC. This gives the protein CASSLTGSNEQFF.

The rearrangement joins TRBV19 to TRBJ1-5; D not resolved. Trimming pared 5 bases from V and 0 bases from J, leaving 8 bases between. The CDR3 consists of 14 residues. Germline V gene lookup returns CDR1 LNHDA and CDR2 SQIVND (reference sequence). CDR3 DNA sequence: TGTGCCAGTAGTTTCCCAGGTAGCAATCAGCCCCAGCATTTT. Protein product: CASSFPGSNQPQHF. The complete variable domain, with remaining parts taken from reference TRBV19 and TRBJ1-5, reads DGGITQSPKYLFRKEGQNVTLSCEQNLNHDAMYWYRQDPGQGLRLIYYSQIVNDFQKGDIAEGYSVSREKKESFPLTVTSAQKNPTAFYLCASSFPGSNQPQHFGDGTRLSIL.

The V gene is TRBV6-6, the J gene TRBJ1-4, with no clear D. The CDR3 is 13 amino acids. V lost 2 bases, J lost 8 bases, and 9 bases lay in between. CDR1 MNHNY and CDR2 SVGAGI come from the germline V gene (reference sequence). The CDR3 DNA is TGTGCCAGCAGTTACACCCCGACAGAAAAACTGTTTTTT. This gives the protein CASSYTPTEKLFF.

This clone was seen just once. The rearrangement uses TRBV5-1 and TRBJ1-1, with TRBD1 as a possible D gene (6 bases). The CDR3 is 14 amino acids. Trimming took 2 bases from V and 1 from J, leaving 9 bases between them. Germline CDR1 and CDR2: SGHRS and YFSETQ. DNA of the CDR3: TGCGCCAGCAGCTTAGACAGGTCGAACACTGAAGCTTTCTTT. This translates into CASSLDRSNTEAFF.

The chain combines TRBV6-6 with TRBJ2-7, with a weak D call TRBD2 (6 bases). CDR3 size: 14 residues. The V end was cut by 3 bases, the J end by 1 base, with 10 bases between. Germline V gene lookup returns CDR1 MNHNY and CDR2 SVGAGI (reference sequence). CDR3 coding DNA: TGTGCCAGCAGTTATCGAGCGGGTTCCTACGAGCAGTACGTC. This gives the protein CASSYRAGSYEQYV.

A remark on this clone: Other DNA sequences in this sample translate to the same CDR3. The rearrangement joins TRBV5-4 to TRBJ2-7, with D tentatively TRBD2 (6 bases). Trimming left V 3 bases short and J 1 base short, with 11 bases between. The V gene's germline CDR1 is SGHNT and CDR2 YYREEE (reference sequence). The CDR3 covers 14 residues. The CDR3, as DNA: TGTGCCAGCAGCTCTGACGGGGGATCCTACGAGCAGTACTTC. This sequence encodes CASSSDGGSYEQYF.

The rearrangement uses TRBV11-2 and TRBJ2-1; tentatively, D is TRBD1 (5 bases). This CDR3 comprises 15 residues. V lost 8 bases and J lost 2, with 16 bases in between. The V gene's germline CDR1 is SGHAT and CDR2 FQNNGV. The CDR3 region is CASQRFTGTYNEQFF. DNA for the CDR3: TGTGCCAGCCAGCGATTCACAGGTACCTACAATGAGCAGTTCTTC.

CDR3 residues: CASSFQAGIVRPQHF. CDR3 DNA: TGTGCCAGTAGTTTTCAGGCAGGTATAGTGCGGCCCCAGCATTTT. The chain recombines TRBV19 with TRBJ1-5, with D unclear. Germline CDR1 LNHDA, CDR2 SQIVND (reference sequence). This CDR3 spans 15 amino acids. V lost 5 bases, J lost 9 bases, and 20 bases lay in between.

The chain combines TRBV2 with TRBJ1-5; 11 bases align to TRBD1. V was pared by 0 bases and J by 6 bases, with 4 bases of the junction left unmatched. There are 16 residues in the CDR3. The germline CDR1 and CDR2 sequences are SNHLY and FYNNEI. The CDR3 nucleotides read TGTGCCAGCAGTGAAGCAGGGACAGGGGGTAGTCAGCCCCAGCATTTT. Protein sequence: CASSEAGTGGSQPQHF.

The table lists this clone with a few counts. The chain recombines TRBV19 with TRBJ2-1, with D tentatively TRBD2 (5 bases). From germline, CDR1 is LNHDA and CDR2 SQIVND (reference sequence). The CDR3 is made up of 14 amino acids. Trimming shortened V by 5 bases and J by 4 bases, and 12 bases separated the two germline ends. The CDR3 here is CASSPRTQYNEQFF. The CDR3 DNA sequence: TGTGCCAGTAGTCCGAGGACTCAGTACAATGAGCAGTTCTTC.

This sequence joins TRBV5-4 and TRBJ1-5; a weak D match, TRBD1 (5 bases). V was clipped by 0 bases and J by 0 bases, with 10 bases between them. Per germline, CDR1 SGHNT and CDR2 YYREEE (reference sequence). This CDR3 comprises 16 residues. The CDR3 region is CASSLDGGDSNQPQHF. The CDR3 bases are TGTGCCAGCAGCTTGGACGGGGGGGATAGCAATCAGCCCCAGCATTTT.

The CDR3 loop is CASSPVNSQETQYF. CDR3 sequence (DNA): TGTGCCAGCTCACCGGTAAACAGCCAAGAGACCCAGTACTTC. V is TRBV18 and J is TRBJ2-5; D is undetermined. The V and J ends lost 3 bases and 1 base respectively, with 9 bases between them. CDR1 is KGHSH and CDR2 is LQKENI in the germline V gene. This CDR3 has 14 amino acids.

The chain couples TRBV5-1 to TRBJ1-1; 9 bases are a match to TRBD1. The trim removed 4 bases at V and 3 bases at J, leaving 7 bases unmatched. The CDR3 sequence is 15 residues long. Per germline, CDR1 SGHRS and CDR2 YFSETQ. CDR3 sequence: CASSLQGAQDTEAFF. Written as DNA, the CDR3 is TGCGCCAGCAGCCTACAGGGGGCGCAGGACACTGAAGCTTTCTTT.

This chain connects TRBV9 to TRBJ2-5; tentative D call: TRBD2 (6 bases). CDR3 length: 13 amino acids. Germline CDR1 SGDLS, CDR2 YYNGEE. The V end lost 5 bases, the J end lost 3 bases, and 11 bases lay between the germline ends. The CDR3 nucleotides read TGTGCCAGCAGTCGGGAGCCGAAAGAGACCCAGTACTTC. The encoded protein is CASSREPKETQYF.

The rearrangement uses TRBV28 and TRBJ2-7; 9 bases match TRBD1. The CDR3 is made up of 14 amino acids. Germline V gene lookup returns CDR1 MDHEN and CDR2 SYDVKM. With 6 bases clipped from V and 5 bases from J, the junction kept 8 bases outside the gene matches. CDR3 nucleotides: TGTGCCAGCAGGGGGGACAGGGCACGTCACGAGCAGTACTTC. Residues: CASRGDRARHEQYF.

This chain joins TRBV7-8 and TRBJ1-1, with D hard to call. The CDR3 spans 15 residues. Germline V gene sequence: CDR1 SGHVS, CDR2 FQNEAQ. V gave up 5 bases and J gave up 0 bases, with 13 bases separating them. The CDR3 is CASSITVVVNTEAFF. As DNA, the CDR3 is TGTGCCAGCAGCATAACGGTCGTGGTGAACACTGAAGCTTTCTTT.

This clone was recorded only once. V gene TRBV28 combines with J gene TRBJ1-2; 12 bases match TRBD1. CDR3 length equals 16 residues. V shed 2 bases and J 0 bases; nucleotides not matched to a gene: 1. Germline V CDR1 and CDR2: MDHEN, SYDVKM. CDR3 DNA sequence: TGTGCCAGCAGTTTAGGGACAGGGGGCACTAACTATGGCTACACCTTC. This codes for CASSLGTGGTNYGYTF.

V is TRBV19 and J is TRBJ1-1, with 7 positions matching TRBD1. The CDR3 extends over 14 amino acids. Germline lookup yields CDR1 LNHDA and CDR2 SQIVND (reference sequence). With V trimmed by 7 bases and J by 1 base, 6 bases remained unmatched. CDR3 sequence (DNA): TGTGCCAGTACACGGACAGGTACGAACACTGAAGCTTTCTTT. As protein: CASTRTGTNTEAFF. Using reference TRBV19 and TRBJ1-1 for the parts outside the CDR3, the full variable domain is DGGITQSPKYLFRKEGQNVTLSCEQNLNHDAMYWYRQDPGQGLRLIYYSQIVNDFQKGDIAEGYSVSREKKESFPLTVTSAQKNPTAFYLCASTRTGTNTEAFFGQGTRLTVV.

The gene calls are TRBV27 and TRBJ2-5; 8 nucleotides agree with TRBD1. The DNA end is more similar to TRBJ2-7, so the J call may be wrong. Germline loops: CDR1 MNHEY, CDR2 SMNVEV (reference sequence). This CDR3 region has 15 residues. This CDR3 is CASSYRDRSSYEQYF. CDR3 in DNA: TGTGCCAGCAGTTACCGGGACAGGAGCTCCTACGAGCAGTACTTC.

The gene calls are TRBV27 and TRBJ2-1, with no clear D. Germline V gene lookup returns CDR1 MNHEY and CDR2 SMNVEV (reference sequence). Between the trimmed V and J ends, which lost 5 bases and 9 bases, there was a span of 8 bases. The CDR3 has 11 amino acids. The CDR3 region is CASSHSGEQFF. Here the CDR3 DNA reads TGTGCCAGCAGTCACTCGGGTGAGCAGTTCTTC.

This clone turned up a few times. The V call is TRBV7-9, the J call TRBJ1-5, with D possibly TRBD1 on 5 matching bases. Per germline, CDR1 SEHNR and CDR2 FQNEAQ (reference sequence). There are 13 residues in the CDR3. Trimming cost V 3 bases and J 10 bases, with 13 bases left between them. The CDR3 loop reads CASSFGANGPQHF. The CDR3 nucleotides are TGTGCCAGCAGCTTTGGGGCCAATGGTCCCCAGCATTTT.